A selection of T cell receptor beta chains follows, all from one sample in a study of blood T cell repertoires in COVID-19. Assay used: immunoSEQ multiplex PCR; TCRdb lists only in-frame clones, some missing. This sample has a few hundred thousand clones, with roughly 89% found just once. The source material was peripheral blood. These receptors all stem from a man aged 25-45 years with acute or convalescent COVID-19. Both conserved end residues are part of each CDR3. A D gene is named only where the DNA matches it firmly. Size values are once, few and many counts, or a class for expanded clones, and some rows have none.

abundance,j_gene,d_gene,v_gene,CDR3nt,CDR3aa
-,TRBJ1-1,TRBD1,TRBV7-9,TGTGCCAGCAGCTCCACAGGGGAAGGGACTGAAGCTTTCTTT,CASSSTGEGTEAFF
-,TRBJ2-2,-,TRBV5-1,TGCGCCAGTCGAAGGGAGGTCGGCACCGGGGAGCTGTTTTTT,CASRREVGTGELFF
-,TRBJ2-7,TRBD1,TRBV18,TGTGCCAGCTCACCTCGGACAGGGATGGGCGAGCAGTACTTC,CASSPRTGMGEQYF
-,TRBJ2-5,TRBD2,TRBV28,TGTGCCAGCAGTCAAAACTGGGGACTAGCGGGAGGAGAGACCCAGTACTTC,CASSQNWGLAGGETQYF
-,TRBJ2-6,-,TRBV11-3,TGTGCCAGCAGTTCAGGGCCCGGGGCCAACGTCCTGACTTTC,CASSSGPGANVLTF
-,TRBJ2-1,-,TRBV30,TGTGCCTGGAGGGAGAGGTCCTACAATGAGCAGTTCTTC,CAWRERSYNEQFF
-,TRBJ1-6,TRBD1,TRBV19,TGTGCCTCCCGACGAGATAGGACAGGGGGTTTTAATTCACCCCTCCACTTT,CASRRDRTGGFNSPLHF
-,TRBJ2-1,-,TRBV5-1,TGCGCCAGCAGCTTGGATAAATTCTGGCAGTTCTTC,CASSLDKFWQFF
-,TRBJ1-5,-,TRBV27,TGTGCCAGCCGTAGGGCAGGGAATCGTAATCAGCCCCAGCATTTT,CASRRAGNRNQPQHF
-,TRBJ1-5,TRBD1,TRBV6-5,TGTGCCAGCAGTTCAGACAGGGGAGCGAGTCAGCCCCAGCATTTT,CASSSDRGASQPQHF
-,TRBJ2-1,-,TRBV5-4,TGTGCCAGCAGCTTGATTGGCGGATACTCCTACAATGAGCAGTTCTTC,CASSLIGGYSYNEQFF
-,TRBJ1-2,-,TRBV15,TGTGCCACCAGCAGAGATGAGTATGGCTACACCTTC,CATSRDEYGYTF
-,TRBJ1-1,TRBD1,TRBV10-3,TGTGCCTCCCAAAATCGGACAGGGAGCCCGAACACTGAAGCTTTCTTT,CASQNRTGSPNTEAFF
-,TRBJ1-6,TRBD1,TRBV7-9,TGTGCCAGCAGCTCGGACAGGGGTGGATCACCCCTCCACTTT,CASSSDRGGSPLHF
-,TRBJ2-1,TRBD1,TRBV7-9,TGTGCCAGCAGCTTTATCGGGACAGCCTACAATGAGCAGTTCTTC,CASSFIGTAYNEQFF
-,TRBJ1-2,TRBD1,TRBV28,TGTGCCAGCACCACGACAGGGGCTTACTATGGCTACACCTTC,CASTTTGAYYGYTF
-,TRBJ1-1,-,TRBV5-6,TGTGCCAGCAGGTCGAGGGGAGGAGGGACTGAAGCTTTCTTT,CASRSRGGGTEAFF
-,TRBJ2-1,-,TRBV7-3,TGTGCCAGCAGCCCCGCTCGCCCAGGTGGAGGGCTGTTCTTC,CASSPARPGGGLFF
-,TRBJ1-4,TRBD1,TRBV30,TGTGCCTGGAGTGTATCCCCCCACAGGGGGGAACGCAGTGAAAAACTGTTTTTT,CAWSVSPHRGERSEKLFF
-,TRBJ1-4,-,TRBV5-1,TGCGCCAGCAGCTTGCAAGTAGGGGATGAAAAACTGTTTTTT,CASSLQVGDEKLFF
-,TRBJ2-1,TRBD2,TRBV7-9,TGTGCCAGCAGCTTAGGGGGGACTAGCGGCATTTTAGTTAACAATGAGCAGTTCTTC,CASSLGGTSGILVNNEQFF
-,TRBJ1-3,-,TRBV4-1,TGCGCCAGCAGCCAAGAGGGGCAGATCTCTGGAAACACCATATATTTT,CASSQEGQISGNTIYF
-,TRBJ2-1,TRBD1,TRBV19,TGTGCCAGTAGTCGCGGGACAGGGGACCAGCGGCCGGGGTTCTTC,CASSRGTGDQRPGFF
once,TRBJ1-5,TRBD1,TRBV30,TGTGCCTGGGGCACCGGGACAGGGAATCAGCCCCAGCATTTT,CAWGTGTGNQPQHF
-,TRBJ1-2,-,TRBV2,TGTGCCACTCCGCGTGGAAACCGGGATTACTATGGCTACACCTTC,CATPRGNRDYYGYTF
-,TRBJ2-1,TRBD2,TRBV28,TGTGCCAGCAATCTAGCGGTTAGCTCCTACAATGAGCAGTTCTTC,CASNLAVSSYNEQFF
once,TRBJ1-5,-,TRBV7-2,TGTGCCAGCAGCTTCCAGACGGTGGAGTCCCAGCATTTT,CASSFQTVESQHF
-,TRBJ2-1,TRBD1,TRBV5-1,TGCGCCAGCAGCGGCCAACGGGACAGTTCCTACAATGAGCAGTTCTTC,CASSGQRDSSYNEQFF
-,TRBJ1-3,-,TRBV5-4,TGTGCCAGCAGCTCCCCGACTCTTGACTCTGGAAACACCATATATTTT,CASSSPTLDSGNTIYF
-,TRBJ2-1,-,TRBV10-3,TGTGCCATCAGTGTTATGAATGAGCAGTTCTTC,CAISVMNEQFF
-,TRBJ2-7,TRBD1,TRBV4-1,TGCGCCAGCAGCCGCCAGGGACAGGAGTCCTACGAGCAGTACTTC,CASSRQGQESYEQYF
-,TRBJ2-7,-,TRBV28,TGTGCCAGCAGTTCGGGGATGTTGGACGAGCAGTACTTC,CASSSGMLDEQYF
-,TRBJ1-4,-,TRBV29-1,TGCAGCGTTGGATACGGGACTCACGGGGAAAAACTGTTTTTT,CSVGYGTHGEKLFF
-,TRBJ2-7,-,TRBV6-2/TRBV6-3,TGTGCCAGCAGCCTAAGTCGGAGGGCGGGCGCCTCCTACGAGCAGTACTTC,CASSLSRRAGASYEQYF
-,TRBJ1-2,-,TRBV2,TGTGCCAGTAAGTTCGGTTCCTATGGCTACACCTTC,CASKFGSYGYTF
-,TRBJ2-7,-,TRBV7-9,TGTGCCAGCAGCCCCGGGACGGGAGCCGACGAGCAGTACTTC,CASSPGTGADEQYF
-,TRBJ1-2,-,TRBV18,TGTGCCAGCTCCCGCGTCGAGCCGGCGGGGTATGGCTACACCTTC,CASSRVEPAGYGYTF
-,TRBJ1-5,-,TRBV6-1,TGTGCCAGCAGTGATTTAAGGATCCTAGGCAATCAGCCCCAGCATTTT,CASSDLRILGNQPQHF
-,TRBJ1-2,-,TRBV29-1,TGCAGCGCTGGACGGGATAACTATGGCTACACCTTC,CSAGRDNYGYTF
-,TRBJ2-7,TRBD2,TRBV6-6,TGTGCCAGCAGTCTCGGACTAGCGGGAGGGGGGTACGAGCAGTACTTC,CASSLGLAGGGYEQYF
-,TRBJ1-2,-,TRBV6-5,TGTGCCAGCAGTTACAGCCCTCTAGCTAACTATGGCTACACCTTC,CASSYSPLANYGYTF
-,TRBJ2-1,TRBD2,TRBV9,TGTGCCAGCAGCGTATCCCCTAGCGGGGGGACGAACAATGAGCAGTTCTTC,CASSVSPSGGTNNEQFF
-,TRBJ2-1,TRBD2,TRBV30,TGTGCCTGGACGACTAGCGGATTCTTAGGGCAGTTCTTC,CAWTTSGFLGQFF
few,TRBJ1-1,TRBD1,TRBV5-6,TGTGCCAGCAGCTCCCGATCGACAGGGAGGAGAACTGAAGCTTTCTTT,CASSSRSTGRRTEAFF
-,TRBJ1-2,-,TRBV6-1,TGTGCCAGCAGTGACAAGGGGAGGGTGGCCTATGGCTACACCTTC,CASSDKGRVAYGYTF
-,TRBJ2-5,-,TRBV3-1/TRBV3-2,TGTGCCAGCAGCAAGCGACCCCTGAAAGAGACCCAGTACTTC,CASSKRPLKETQYF
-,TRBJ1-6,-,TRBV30,TGTGCCTGGAGTGTGTACAGGGCCGGCTCACCCCTCCACTTT,CAWSVYRAGSPLHF
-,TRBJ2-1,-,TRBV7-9,TGTGCCGCACGCGTGTGGCGGGGCCGACTGTTCTTC,CAARVWRGRLFF
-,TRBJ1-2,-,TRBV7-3,TGTGCCAGCAGCCCTAGAAGGACAGATGGCTACACCTTC,CASSPRRTDGYTF
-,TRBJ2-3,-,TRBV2,TGTGCCAGCAGTGATCGGGGGGCTTACACAGATACGCAGTATTTT,CASSDRGAYTDTQYF